These 32 T cell receptor beta chains came from one sample sequenced in a study of blood T cell repertoires in COVID-19. Using immunoSEQ multiplex PCR, the repertoire was profiled, and TCRdb retains in-frame clones only, with some absent. The sample holds about 90,000 clones, approximately 86% seen once. Sequencing used peripheral blood. These receptors originate from a man older than 75 with active or convalescent COVID-19.

The chain uses TRBV10-3 and TRBJ1-6; TRBD1 might be the D (6 bases). Germline assignment: CDR1 ENHRY and CDR2 SYGVKD. The CDR3 covers 13 residues. With 8 bases removed from V and 11 bases from J, the gap between germline ends came to 16 bases. In DNA, the CDR3 is TGTGCCATCGGCAGGGGATTGGAAACACCCCTCCACTTT. Amino acids: CAIGRGLETPLHF.

The rearrangement uses TRBV28 and TRBJ2-7; 10 positions match TRBD1. The CDR3 runs to 13 residues. Germline V gives CDR1 MDHEN, CDR2 SYDVKM. V shed 7 bases and J 5 bases; nucleotides not matched to a gene: 5. CDR3 sequence (DNA): TGTGCCAGCACTAGGACAGGGGGAAACGAGCAGTACTTC. Translated, it gives CASTRTGGNEQYF.

The chain couples TRBV11-2 to TRBJ2-3, with 11 bases lining up with TRBD1. The CDR3 consists of 16 residues. Germline V gene lookup returns CDR1 SGHAT and CDR2 FQNNGV. The V and J ends lost 5 bases and 3 bases, in that order; junction bases with no gene match: 7. CDR3 amino acids: CASSHWDRGSTDTQYF. For the CDR3, the DNA is TGTGCCAGCAGCCACTGGGACAGGGGGAGTACAGATACGCAGTATTTT.

DNA of the CDR3: TGTGCCAGCAACGACAGGTTCACAGATACGCAGTATTTT. Translation gives CASNDRFTDTQYF. The rearrangement links TRBV6-5 to TRBJ2-3, with D maybe TRBD1 (6 bases). The ends were cut back, 7 bases at V and 2 bases at J, with 10 bases in the middle. The CDR3 sequence is 13 residues long. Germline lookup yields CDR1 MNHEY and CDR2 SVGAGI.

The count of this clone is one. This rearrangement joins TRBV28 to TRBJ1-1; possible D gene TRBD1, 6 bases. Germline values: CDR1 MDHEN, CDR2 SYDVKM. Trimming pared 0 bases from V and 1 base from J, leaving 9 bases between. This CDR3 is 15 amino acids long. The DNA for the CDR3 is TGTGCCAGCAGTTTATGGGGGGCTGCGAACACTGAAGCTTTCTTT. Its translation is CASSLWGAANTEAFF.

The rearrangement links TRBV28 to TRBJ1-1, with TRBD1 as a possible D gene (5 bases). With 4 bases removed from V and 1 base from J, the gap between germline ends came to 10 bases. The CDR3 contains 14 residues. Germline V lookup: CDR1 MDHEN, CDR2 SYDVKM. CDR3 nucleotides: TGTGCCAGCAGTTATGGACACAAGAACACTGAAGCTTTCTTT. Encoded protein: CASSYGHKNTEAFF.

The V and J genes are TRBV2 and TRBJ2-5, with 8 bases fitting TRBD1. V shed 3 bases, J shed 7 bases, and the junction held 7 bases outside the gene matches. CDR1 SNHLY and CDR2 FYNNEI come from the germline V gene. CDR3 length equals 14 residues. Here the CDR3 reads CASSDGAGGGTQYF. CDR3 bases: TGTGCCAGCAGTGATGGGGCAGGGGGCGGGACCCAGTACTTC.

The chain links TRBV19 to TRBJ1-1; TRBD1 is a possible D gene (5 bases). The CDR3 is 13 amino acids. The germline V and J ends were trimmed by 9 bases and 2 bases, with 13 bases remaining between them. Germline-derived CDR1 and CDR2 are LNHDA and SQIVND (reference sequence). CDR3 nucleotide sequence: TGTGCCAGCTCCGGCAGGGTTAACACTGAAGCTTTCTTT. It encodes CASSGRVNTEAFF.

The chain couples TRBV9 to TRBJ2-1, with a tentative D call TRBD2 (6 bases). Germline assignment: CDR1 SGDLS and CDR2 YYNGEE. The CDR3 length is 16 residues. V lost 0 bases to trimming and J lost 0 bases, with 10 bases between them. Here the CDR3 DNA reads TGTGCCAGCAGCGTAGATAGCGGAAACTCCTACAATGAGCAGTTCTTC. Translated, it gives CASSVDSGNSYNEQFF.

The chain uses TRBV19 and TRBJ1-2; TRBD1 aligns across 10 bases. CDR1 and CDR2 (germline): LNHDA, SQIVND (reference sequence). V shed 5 bases and J 8 bases; nucleotides not matched to a gene: 5. CDR3 length equals 13 residues. The CDR3 reads CASSHRDRGGYTF. DNA for the CDR3: TGTGCCAGTAGTCACAGGGACAGGGGCGGCTACACCTTC.

The chain is built from TRBV19 and TRBJ1-3; 8 bases match TRBD1. Germline V gene data show CDR1 as LNHDA and CDR2 as SQIVND (reference sequence). The CDR3 has 17 amino acids. The junction had 7 bases not matched to a gene; V was cut back by 3 bases and J by 0 bases. CDR3 protein: CASSIWGTGLSGNTIYF. In DNA form, the CDR3 reads TGTGCCAGTAGTATTTGGGGGACAGGTCTCTCTGGAAACACCATATATTTT.

J is TRBJ2-3 and V is TRBV6-6, with D unclear. This CDR3 contains 11 residues. The germline V gene encodes CDR1 MNHNY and CDR2 SVGAGI (reference sequence). V lost 7 bases, J lost 6 bases, and 8 bases lay in between. In nucleotides, the CDR3 is TGTGCCAGCACCTTTCAGGATACGCAGTATTTT. This sequence encodes CASTFQDTQYF.

The gene calls are TRBV10-3 and TRBJ2-7; the match to TRBD1 covers 10 bases. CDR1 and CDR2 (germline): ENHRY, SYGVKD. V lost 3 bases to trimming and J lost 4 bases; unmatched junction nucleotides: 6. The CDR3 is made up of 15 amino acids. DNA of the CDR3: TGTGCCATCAGTGATCTGGGACAGGGGTTGTACGAGCAGTACTTC. It specifies CAISDLGQGLYEQYF.

This chain connects TRBV5-1 to TRBJ2-3; maybe TRBD2 (6 bases). The CDR3 consists of 14 residues. Germline CDR1 and CDR2: SGHRS and YFSETQ. Trimming took 4 bases from V and 0 from J, leaving 9 bases between them. The DNA of the CDR3 is TGCGCCAGCAGCGGGGGGACTAGCACAGATACGCAGTATTTT. Translated: CASSGGTSTDTQYF.

The rearrangement links TRBV28 to TRBJ2-3; 13 bases map to TRBD2. V lost 6 bases to trimming and J lost 4 bases; unmatched junction nucleotides: 4. Per germline, CDR1 MDHEN and CDR2 SYDVKM. The CDR3 is made up of 15 amino acids. The CDR3 reads CASRRTSGRPDTQYF. The CDR3 bases are TGTGCCAGCAGACGGACTAGCGGGAGACCAGATACGCAGTATTTT.

V usage is TRBV11-1 and J usage is TRBJ1-3; 7 bases are shared with TRBD1. The CDR3 runs to 16 residues. The trim removed 5 bases at V and 0 bases at J, leaving 7 bases unmatched. Germline assignment: CDR1 SGHAT and CDR2 FQDESV (reference sequence). For the CDR3, the DNA is TGTGCCAGCAGCGGTGGATCAGGGGGCTCTGGAAACACCATATATTTT. Protein sequence: CASSGGSGGSGNTIYF.

The rearrangement joins TRBV7-2 to TRBJ1-1; no reliable D call. This CDR3 spans 13 amino acids. V lost 4 bases to trimming and J lost 1 base, with 7 bases between them. Looked up from germline, CDR1 is SGHTA and CDR2 is FQGNSA. The DNA for the CDR3 is TGTGCCAGCAGCTCTACGTGGAACACTGAAGCTTTCTTT. It is translated as CASSSTWNTEAFF.

The chain joins TRBV28 to TRBJ1-5; perhaps TRBD1 as D (6 bases). The V gene's germline CDR1 is MDHEN and CDR2 SYDVKM. The V and J ends lost 5 bases and 3 bases respectively, with 14 bases between them. The CDR3 has 15 amino acids. As DNA, the CDR3 is TGTGCCAGCAGTGATGAGACAGGACTCAATCAGCCCCAGCATTTT. Translating gives CASSDETGLNQPQHF.

The V gene is TRBV21-1, the J gene TRBJ2-1; the D call in the table, TRBD2, was not verified against the DNA. TRBV21-1 is termed a pseudogene. CDR3 size: 21 residues. In DNA form, the CDR3 reads TGTGCCAGCAGCAAAAGCCCGGGCGCCCGGACTAGCGGGAGAATTTGCAATGAGCAGTTCTTC. The encoded protein is CASSKSPGARTSGRICNEQFF.

This chain connects TRBV19 to TRBJ2-2; 11 nucleotides align to TRBD2. Trimming cost V 5 bases and J 5 bases; bases outside gene matches: 4. The CDR3 is 15 residues long. Germline V CDR1 and CDR2: LNHDA, SQIVND (reference sequence). DNA of the CDR3: TGTGCCAGTAGTGGGTTAGCGGGAGGGACCGGGGAGCTGTTTTTT. Its translation: CASSGLAGGTGELFF.

This clone turned up a few times. This chain joins TRBV6-6 and TRBJ2-1; 10 nucleotides align to TRBD2. J lost 3 bases, V lost 6 bases, and 5 bases had no gene match. This CDR3 has 15 residues. Germline V gene data show CDR1 as MNHNY and CDR2 as SVGAGI (reference sequence). The CDR3 coding sequence is TGTGCCAGCAGGCGACTAGCGGGCATCTACAATGAGCAGTTCTTC. This translates into CASRRLAGIYNEQFF.

The table lists this clone with a few counts. The chain employs TRBV11-3 and TRBJ2-5; possibly TRBD1 for D (6 bases). Germline CDR1 and CDR2: SGHNT and YENEEA. The CDR3 loop spans 12 amino acids. The germline V and J ends were trimmed by 2 bases and 10 bases, with 11 bases remaining between them. CDR3 coding DNA: TGTGCCAGCAGCTTACGTCAGGGGAGCCAGTACTTC. Its translation is CASSLRQGSQYF.

This clone was found once. The J gene is TRBJ1-1, the V gene TRBV4-3; TRBD1 matches 7 bases. Germline CDR1 LGHNA, CDR2 YSLEER. V lost 4 bases to trimming and J lost 7 bases; unmatched junction nucleotides: 12. The CDR3 has 15 amino acids. Written as DNA, the CDR3 is TGCGCCAGCAGCCCAAGTCCGGGACAGTTTTTTGAAGCTTTCTTT. As protein: CASSPSPGQFFEAFF.

The CDR3 region has the DNA TGTGCCAGCAGCATACAGGGGCAGAATTCACCCCTCCACTTT. Translation: CASSIQGQNSPLHF. The V and J genes are TRBV6-5 and TRBJ1-6; 7 nucleotides agree with TRBD1. Germline loops: CDR1 MNHEY, CDR2 SVGAGI. The CDR3 contains 14 residues. Trimming removed 6 bases from V and 7 bases from J; junction bases left unmatched: 6.

The CDR3 sequence: CASRRYRGGEQFF. CDR3 DNA: TGTGCCAGCAGACGATACAGGGGTGGGGAGCAGTTCTTC. This sequence joins TRBV14 and TRBJ2-1; 7 bases map to TRBD1. The trim removed 6 bases at V and 10 bases at J, leaving 9 bases unmatched. This CDR3 has 13 residues. Germline V CDR1 and CDR2: SGHDN, FVKESK.

The count of this clone is one. The rearrangement joins TRBV5-1 to TRBJ2-1; 12 bases are shared with TRBD2. The CDR3 extends over 16 amino acids. In germline, CDR1 is SGHRS, CDR2 YFSETQ. V dropped 0 bases and J dropped 9; count of bases not matched to a gene: 7. In DNA, the CDR3 is TGCGCCAGCAGCTTGGTGCCTAGCGGGAGGGCACGTGAGCAGTTCTTC. Translated, it gives CASSLVPSGRAREQFF.

The rearrangement joins TRBV21-1 to TRBJ1-6; TRBD1 was called by the table and not checked on the DNA. TRBV21-1 is termed a pseudogene. The CDR3 is 16 residues long. CDR3 loop: CASSKGDRDCNSPLHF. The CDR3 coding sequence is TGTGCCAGCAGCAAGGGGGACAGGGATTGTAATTCACCCCTCCACTTT.

This chain uses TRBV9 with TRBJ2-7; TRBD2 agrees at 8 bases. CDR1 is SGDLS, CDR2 YYNGEE, per germline. This CDR3 spans 16 amino acids. Trimming removed 4 bases from V and 2 bases from J; junction bases left unmatched: 11. CDR3 region: CASSLPTSGYPYEQYF. CDR3 coding DNA: TGTGCCAGCAGCCTCCCAACTAGCGGTTACCCCTACGAGCAGTACTTC. Together with reference TRBV9 and TRBJ2-7, the CDR3 gives the full variable domain: DSGVTQTPKHLITATGQRVTLRCSPRSGDLSVYWYQQSLDQGLQFLIQYYNGEERAKGNILERFSAQQFPDLHSELNLSSLELGDSALYFCASSLPTSGYPYEQYFGPGTRLTVT.

The rearrangement uses TRBV28 and TRBJ1-4; D is uncertain. Germline CDR1 MDHEN, CDR2 SYDVKM. CDR3 size: 14 residues. V was pared by 6 bases and J by 4 bases, with 12 bases between. In DNA, the CDR3 is TGTGCCAGCAGCATGAGGCAGAATAATGAAAAACTGTTTTTT. Translating it yields CASSMRQNNEKLFF.

This clone has only a few counts. The CDR3 loop is CASSLGPQAYGYTF. The CDR3 DNA reads TGTGCCAGCAGTTTGGGTCCGCAGGCCTATGGCTACACCTTC. J is TRBJ1-2 and V is TRBV27; no reliable D call. The CDR3 runs 14 residues. V dropped 3 bases and J dropped 4 bases, with 12 bases sitting between them. The V gene's germline CDR1 is MNHEY and CDR2 SMNVEV (reference sequence).

The gene calls are TRBV5-4 and TRBJ2-7; 8 bases map to TRBD2. The CDR3 totals 14 residues. Germline V lookup: CDR1 SGHNT, CDR2 YYREEE (reference sequence). The V and J ends lost 0 bases and 3 bases, in that order; junction bases with no gene match: 2. CDR3 in DNA: TGTGCCAGCAGCTTGGATAGCGGGAACTACGAGCAGTACTTC. Encoded protein: CASSLDSGNYEQYF.

This rearrangement joins TRBV9 to TRBJ2-2, with 8 bases fitting TRBD1. There are 16 residues in the CDR3. The J segment lost 5 bases and the V segment lost 2 bases, leaving 8 bases of the junction unmatched. CDR1 is SGDLS, CDR2 YYNGEE, per germline. CDR3 protein: CASSVTGDMFTGELFF. CDR3 bases: TGTGCCAGCAGCGTGACAGGGGATATGTTTACCGGGGAGCTGTTTTTT.